This paragraph reports one T cell receptor (beta chain). Its specificity is not known. The data derive from a study of identifying expanded T cells in peripheral blood. General observations from the study: Over two and four weeks, about 15 and 19 clones changed, versus around 1.2 between replicates.

This CDR3 is 16 amino acids long. V was clipped by 5 bases and J by 1 base; unmatched bases: 6. Germline CDR1 SEHNR, CDR2 FQNEAQ (reference sequence). Clones were read by immunoSEQ multiplex PCR, and TCRdb kept only the in-frame ones, dropping some. The table shows over 100,000 clones, with less than 90% occurring only once. This sequence joins TRBV7-9 and TRBJ2-3, with 10 bases lining up with TRBD2. The sequenced sample was blood. The clonotype comes from a person aged 18 to 69 in good health. CDR3 bases: TGTGCCAGCAGCAGGACTAGCGGAGGGGGCACAGATACGCAGTATTTT. Protein product: CASSRTSGGGTDTQYF.